The entry that follows covers one T cell receptor beta chain sequence. The antigen is not known. Germline V CDR1 and CDR2: SGDLS, YYNGEE. V was cut by 4 bases and J by 2 bases, with 9 bases left in between. There are 14 residues in the CDR3. The PCR ran on 60 Vbeta and 13 Jbeta primers. TCRdb keeps only in-frame clones here, not all; method: immunoSEQ multiplex PCR. The sample holds over 85,000 clones; roughly four fifths are singletons and the top ten take about 3.5%. The data were taken from a study of cytomegalovirus exposure and HLA in healthy donors. Study results and limitations: There were some public TCRs occurring in many donors, but most TCR sequences were rare. In vitro experiments confirmed that a few CMV-associated chains were specific for CMV antigens. Most of the CMV-associated TCR beta chains (in a later analysis) appeared to be HLA-restricted. Earlier analysis looked at TCR beta V segments, and most were productive about 90% or about 30% of the time.

What was sequenced was PBMCs. The clonotype was recovered from a man aged 40-49 years in good health and CMV-seronegative. This sequence joins TRBV9 and TRBJ1-4, with D unresolved. CDR3 sequence: CASSRTSTNEKLFF. The CDR3, as DNA: TGTGCCAGCAGCCGAACGAGCACTAATGAAAAACTGTTTTTT.